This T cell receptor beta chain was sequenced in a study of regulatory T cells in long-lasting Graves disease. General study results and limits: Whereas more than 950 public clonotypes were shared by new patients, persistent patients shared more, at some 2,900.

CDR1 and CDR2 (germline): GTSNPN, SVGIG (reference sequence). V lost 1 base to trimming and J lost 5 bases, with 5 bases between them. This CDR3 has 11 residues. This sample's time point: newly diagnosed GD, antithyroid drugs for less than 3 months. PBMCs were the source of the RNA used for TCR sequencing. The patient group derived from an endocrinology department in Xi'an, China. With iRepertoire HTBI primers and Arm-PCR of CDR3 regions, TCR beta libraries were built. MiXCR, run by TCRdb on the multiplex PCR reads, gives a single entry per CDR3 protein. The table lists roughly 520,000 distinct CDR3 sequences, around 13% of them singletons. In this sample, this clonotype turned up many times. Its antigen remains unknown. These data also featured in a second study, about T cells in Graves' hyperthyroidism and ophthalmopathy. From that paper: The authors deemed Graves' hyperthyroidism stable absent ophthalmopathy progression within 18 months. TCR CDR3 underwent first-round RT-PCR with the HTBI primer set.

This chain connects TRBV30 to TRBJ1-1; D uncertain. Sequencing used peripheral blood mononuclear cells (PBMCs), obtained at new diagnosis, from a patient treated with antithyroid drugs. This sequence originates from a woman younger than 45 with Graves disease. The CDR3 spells CAWSGWTEAFF. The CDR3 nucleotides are TGTGCCTGGAGTGGCTGGACTGAAGCTTTCTTT.